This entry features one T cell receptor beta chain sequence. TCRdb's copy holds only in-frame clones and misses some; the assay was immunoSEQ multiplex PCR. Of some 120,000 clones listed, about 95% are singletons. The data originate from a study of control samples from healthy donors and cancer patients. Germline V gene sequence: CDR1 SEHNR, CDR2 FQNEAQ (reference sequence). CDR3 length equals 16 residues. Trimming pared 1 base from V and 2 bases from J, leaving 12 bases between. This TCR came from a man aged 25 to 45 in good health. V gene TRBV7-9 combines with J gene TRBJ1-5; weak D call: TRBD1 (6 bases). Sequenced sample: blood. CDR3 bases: TGTGCCAGCAGCTTAGGGGCAGGGGCGCGCAATCAGCCCCAGCATTTT. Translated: CASSLGAGARNQPQHF.